A single T cell receptor beta chain is shown here with its context. The antigen is not known. Primers: 60 Vbeta forward and 13 Jbeta reverse. Sequenced by immunoSEQ multiplex PCR; TCRdb stores in-frame clones only, minus some. The sample yields some 200,000 clones, 75% to 85% seen once. The V gene end was trimmed by 5 bases and the J gene end by 4 bases; junction bases not matched to a gene: 5. Per the germline V gene, CDR1 is LNHDA and CDR2 is SQIVND (reference sequence). This CDR3 spans 14 amino acids. This sample is part of a study of cytomegalovirus exposure and HLA in healthy donors. Study-level findings and limits: Generally TCR sequences proved uncommon, though certain public TCRs appeared in numerous donors.

This TCR was sampled from a girl under 18 in good health and CMV-seropositive. The sample comprised PBMCs. The chain has TRBV19 and TRBJ2-7; the match to TRBD2 covers 10 bases. CDR3 DNA: TGTGCCAGTAGTGGGGCTAGCGGGGGATACGAGCAGTACTTC. It encodes CASSGASGGYEQYF.